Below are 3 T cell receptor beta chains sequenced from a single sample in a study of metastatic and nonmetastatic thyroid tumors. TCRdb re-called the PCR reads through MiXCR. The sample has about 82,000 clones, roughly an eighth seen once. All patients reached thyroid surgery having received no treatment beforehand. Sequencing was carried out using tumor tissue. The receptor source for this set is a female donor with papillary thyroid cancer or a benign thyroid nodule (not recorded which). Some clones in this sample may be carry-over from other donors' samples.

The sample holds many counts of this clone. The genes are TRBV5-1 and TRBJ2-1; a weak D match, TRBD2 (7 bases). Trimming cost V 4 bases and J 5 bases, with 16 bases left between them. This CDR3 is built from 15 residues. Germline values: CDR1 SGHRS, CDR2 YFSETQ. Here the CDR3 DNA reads TGCGCCAGCAGCCCGGGGGGCGGGGGAAACAATGAGCAGTTCTTC. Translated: CASSPGGGGNNEQFF.

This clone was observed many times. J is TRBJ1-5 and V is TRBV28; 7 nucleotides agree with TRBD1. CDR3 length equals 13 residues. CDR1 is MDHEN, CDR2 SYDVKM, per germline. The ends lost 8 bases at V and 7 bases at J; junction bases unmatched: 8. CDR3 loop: CASLDRVGQPQHF. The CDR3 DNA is TGTGCCAGCCTCGACAGGGTAGGCCAGCCCCAGCATTTT.

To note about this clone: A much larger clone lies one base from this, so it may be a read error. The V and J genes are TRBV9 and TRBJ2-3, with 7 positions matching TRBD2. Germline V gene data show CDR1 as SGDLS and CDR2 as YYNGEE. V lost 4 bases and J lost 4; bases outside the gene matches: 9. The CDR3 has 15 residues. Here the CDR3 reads CASSPHVGGADTQYF. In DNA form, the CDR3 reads TGTGCCAGCAGCCCCCACGTGGGAGGGGCAGATACGCAGTATTTT.